This entry lists 25 T cell receptor beta chains sequenced from one sample in a study of T-cell memory formation after mild COVID-19. TCRdb passed the 5' RACE reads through MiXCR, listing each CDR3 protein once. The repertoire holds roughly 80,000 distinct CDR3 sequences, with more than 20% as singletons. Source material: PBMCs or a T cell subset sorted from them (not recorded which). The source of these receptors is a man aged 18-30 years who had mild COVID-19 (a few samples of this study predate the infection). Cell type and time point are not known.

The chain combines TRBV7-9 with TRBJ1-4; tentatively, D is TRBD1 (6 bases). This CDR3 is 15 amino acids long. The germline CDR1 and CDR2 sequences are SEHNR and FQNEAQ (reference sequence). Trimming left V 5 bases short and J 6 bases short, with 16 bases between. DNA for the CDR3: TGTGCCAGCAGCCGAAGCCGGGACACTGATGAAAAACTGTTTTTT. It encodes CASSRSRDTDEKLFF. The full variable domain, its missing parts supplied by reference TRBV7-9 and TRBJ1-4, is DTGVSQNPRHKITKRGQNVTFRCDPISEHNRLYWYRQTLGQGPEFLTYFQNEAQLEKSRLLSDRFSAERPKGSFSTLEIQRTEQGDSAMYLCASSRSRDTDEKLFFGSGTQLSVL.

The rearrangement joins TRBV4-1 to TRBJ1-2; TRBD1 matches 9 bases. The germline V gene has CDR1 MGHRA and CDR2 YSYEKL. V lost 5 bases, J lost 2 bases, and 6 bases stayed unmatched. This CDR3 is built from 15 residues. CDR3 DNA: TGCGCCAGCAGCGACCCCGGGACAGGGAACTATGGCTACACCTTC. Its translation: CASSDPGTGNYGYTF.

The chain employs TRBV7-2 and TRBJ1-4, with TRBD1 as a possible D gene (5 bases). The CDR3 has 16 amino acids. Deletions cut 5 bases from V and 4 bases from J, with 17 bases between. CDR1 SGHTA and CDR2 FQGNSA come from the germline V gene. CDR3 nucleotides: TGTGCCAGCAGCCCCGTCGGGGGACGTGTTAATGAAAAACTGTTTTTT. It translates to CASSPVGGRVNEKLFF. The whole variable domain, remainder taken from reference TRBV7-2 and TRBJ1-4, is GAGVSQSPSNKVTEKGKDVELRCDPISGHTALYWYRQSLGQGLEFLIYFQGNSAPDKSGLPSDRFSAERTGGSVSTLTIQRTQQEDSAVYLCASSPVGGRVNEKLFFGSGTQLSVL.

The genes are TRBV5-1 and TRBJ1-1; no definite D call. The CDR3 is 13 residues long. The V gene lost 1 base and the J gene lost 1 base, with 5 bases spanning the gap. The V gene's germline CDR1 is SGHRS and CDR2 YFSETQ. The chain's CDR3 is CASSLNTNTEAFF. The DNA of the CDR3 is TGCGCCAGCAGCTTGAACACGAACACTGAAGCTTTCTTT.

The gene calls are TRBV7-3 and TRBJ2-1; D perhaps matches TRBD2 (6 bases). Germline V lookup: CDR1 SGHTA, CDR2 FQGTGA. V lost 4 bases, J lost 6 bases, and 10 bases lay in between. This CDR3 has 13 amino acids. CDR3 DNA sequence: TGTGCCAGCAGCTCTATCGGGGGCAATGAGCAGTTCTTC. Amino acids: CASSSIGGNEQFF.

The J gene is TRBJ1-5, the V gene TRBV7-9, with 8 nucleotides matching TRBD1. Trimming removed 5 bases from V and 5 bases from J; junction bases left unmatched: 5. The V gene's germline CDR1 is SEHNR and CDR2 FQNEAQ (reference sequence). This CDR3 contains 14 residues. Here the CDR3 reads CASSQSGGDQPQHF. The DNA of the CDR3 is TGTGCCAGCAGCCAGTCAGGGGGCGATCAGCCCCAGCATTTT. The variable domain in full, completed from reference TRBV7-9 and TRBJ1-5, reads DTGVSQNPRHKITKRGQNVTFRCDPISEHNRLYWYRQTLGQGPEFLTYFQNEAQLEKSRLLSDRFSAERPKGSFSTLEIQRTEQGDSAMYLCASSQSGGDQPQHFGDGTRLSIL.

This clonotype was picked up a small number of times. This rearrangement joins TRBV30 to TRBJ2-7, with a weak D call TRBD1 (5 bases). CDR1 is GTSNPN and CDR2 is SVGIG in the germline V gene (reference sequence). CDR3 size: 13 residues. Trimming stripped 1 base from V and 2 bases from J, with 9 bases between. This CDR3 is CAWSGDSPYEQYF. In DNA form, the CDR3 reads TGTGCCTGGAGTGGTGACAGCCCCTACGAGCAGTACTTC.

This clonotype was found a few times. V usage is TRBV7-9 and J usage is TRBJ2-3; D call uncertain. CDR1 is SEHNR and CDR2 is FQNEAQ in the germline V gene (reference sequence). This CDR3 has 16 residues. V dropped 8 bases and J dropped 0 bases, with 18 bases sitting between them. In nucleotides, the CDR3 is TGTGCCAGCTCCCCCCACCCGGAGCCTAGCACAGATACGCAGTATTTT. Translation gives CASSPHPEPSTDTQYF.

This clonotype occurred a few times. The chain is built from TRBV5-5 and TRBJ2-5; D gene uncertain. The CDR3 loop spans 15 amino acids. CDR1 is SGHKS, CDR2 YYEKEE, per germline (reference sequence). The V end was cut by 0 bases, the J end by 1 base, with 10 bases between. The CDR3 sequence: CASSLVRAPQETQYF. The CDR3 nucleotides are TGTGCCAGCAGCTTGGTACGGGCTCCCCAAGAGACCCAGTACTTC.

This clonotype showed up just a few times. The gene calls are TRBV7-3 and TRBJ2-3; 7 bases map to TRBD2. Germline V gene sequence: CDR1 SGHTA, CDR2 FQGTGA. CDR3 length: 16 residues. J was trimmed by 1 base and V by 3 bases; bases with no gene match: 7. The CDR3 reads CASSFGEGFGTDTQYF. In DNA, the CDR3 is TGTGCCAGCAGCTTTGGGGAGGGGTTCGGCACAGATACGCAGTATTTT.

This clonotype was detected only a few times. The J gene is TRBJ2-7, the V gene TRBV18; D may be TRBD1 or TRBD2 (6 bases each). CDR1 and CDR2 (germline): KGHSH, LQKENI. V was cut by 5 bases and J by 3 bases, with 11 bases left in between. The CDR3 covers 13 residues. The CDR3 spells CASSAGHLYEQYF. The CDR3 coding sequence is TGTGCCAGCTCAGCGGGACACCTCTACGAGCAGTACTTC. Complete variable domain (other parts from reference TRBV18 and TRBJ2-7): NAGVMQNPRHLVRRRGQEARLRCSPMKGHSHVYWYRQLPEEGLKFMVYLQKENIIDESGMPKERFSAEFPKEGPSILRIQQVVRGDSAAYFCASSAGHLYEQYFGPGTRLTVT.

This clonotype was counted at least ten times. The chain is built from TRBV12-3 or TRBV12-4 and TRBJ2-7; 10 positions match TRBD1. The CDR3 has 15 amino acids. V dropped 1 base and J dropped 0; count of bases not matched to a gene: 0. Here the CDR3 DNA reads TGTGCCAGCAGTTTAGGGACAGGGGGCTCCTACGAGCAGTACGTC. Translated: CASSLGTGGSYEQYV.

This clonotype was found a few times. The J gene is TRBJ2-3, the V gene TRBV11-3, with 8 bases fitting TRBD1. The CDR3 length is 17 residues. Germline V gene sequence: CDR1 SGHNT, CDR2 YENEEA. V lost 1 base and J lost 0; bases outside the gene matches: 6. The CDR3 coding sequence is TGTGCCAGCAGCTTAGCCCGACAGGGGACTAGCACAGATACGCAGTATTTT. Translation gives CASSLARQGTSTDTQYF.

This clonotype was counted a few times. The V and J genes are TRBV29-1 and TRBJ1-2, with TRBD1 identical over 7 bases. CDR1 SQVTM and CDR2 ANQGSEA come from the germline V gene. V shed 7 bases, J shed 2 bases, and the junction held 1 base outside the gene matches. This CDR3 is built from 11 residues. The CDR3 spells CSGQGNYGYTF. CDR3 coding DNA: TGCAGCGGACAGGGAAACTATGGCTACACCTTC.

This clonotype was seen a few times. The V and J genes are TRBV4-2 and TRBJ2-3; 7 nucleotides agree with TRBD1. Germline V gene lookup returns CDR1 LGHNA and CDR2 YNFKEQ. This CDR3 contains 15 residues. V dropped 0 bases and J dropped 4; count of bases not matched to a gene: 4. For the CDR3, the DNA is TGTGCCAGCAGCCAAGAAGGGGGCATCGCAGATACGCAGTATTTT. Its translation is CASSQEGGIADTQYF.

This chain connects TRBV6-1 to TRBJ2-6, with 7 bases aligning to TRBD2. The CDR3 is made up of 16 amino acids. Trimming cost V 8 bases and J 0 bases; bases outside gene matches: 7. CDR1 and CDR2 from the germline V gene are MNHNS and SASEGT. CDR3 protein: CASSPGGGSGANVLTF. The DNA for the CDR3 is TGTGCCAGCTCCCCTGGGGGGGGCTCTGGGGCCAACGTCCTGACTTTC.

The rearrangement joins TRBV20-1 to TRBJ1-1, with TRBD1 identical over 8 bases. This CDR3 is built from 14 residues. Per the germline V gene, CDR1 is DFQATT and CDR2 is SNEGSKA (reference sequence). With 5 bases clipped from V and 2 bases from J, the junction kept 7 bases outside the gene matches. CDR3 coding DNA: TGCAGTGCTTTCTGGACAGGGAGTAACACTGAAGCTTTCTTT. It yields the protein CSAFWTGSNTEAFF.

This clonotype has just a few counts. The chain uses TRBV7-2 and TRBJ2-2; no firm D call. The CDR3 has 13 residues. The V end lost 4 bases, the J end lost 4 bases, and 7 bases lay between the germline ends. CDR1 and CDR2 from the germline V gene are SGHTA and FQGNSA. The CDR3 DNA is TGTGCCAGCAGCTCCCGTCCCACCGGGGAGCTGTTTTTT. Its protein product is CASSSRPTGELFF.

This clonotype was seen a handful of times. This chain uses TRBV7-2 with TRBJ2-5; D is possibly TRBD2 (5 bases). From germline, CDR1 is SGHTA and CDR2 FQGNSA. Trimming took 5 bases from V and 5 from J, leaving 12 bases between them. This CDR3 spans 13 amino acids. CDR3 DNA sequence: TGTGCCAGCAGCCCTCCTAGCTGGGAGACCCAGTACTTC. Translated: CASSPPSWETQYF.

The CDR3 bases are TGCGCCAGCAGCCAAGGCATGACGGGGACAGGGAATAACTATGGCTACACCTTC. It codes for CASSQGMTGTGNNYGYTF. The chain links TRBV4-3 to TRBJ1-2, with 9 bases fitting TRBD1. The CDR3 extends over 18 amino acids. Germline V gene lookup returns CDR1 LGHNA and CDR2 YSLEER. With 1 base clipped from V and 1 base from J, the junction kept 10 bases outside the gene matches.

This clonotype was seen only a few times. The chain carries TRBV7-9 and TRBJ1-1; 8 positions match TRBD1. Germline-derived CDR1 and CDR2 are SEHNR and FQNEAQ (reference sequence). The CDR3 has 16 amino acids. The ends lost 5 bases at V and 0 bases at J; junction bases unmatched: 8. CDR3 sequence: CASSVSGTGMNTEAFF. The CDR3 region has the DNA TGTGCCAGCAGCGTCTCCGGGACAGGTATGAACACTGAAGCTTTCTTT.

A few counts support this clonotype. V and J are TRBV5-1 and TRBJ1-2; D uncertain. V was trimmed by 5 bases and J by 4 bases, leaving 12 bases between them. Germline V gene lookup returns CDR1 SGHRS and CDR2 YFSETQ. CDR3 length: 13 residues. This CDR3 is CASRPGNPYGYTF. CDR3 in DNA: TGCGCCAGCAGACCCGGGAACCCCTATGGCTACACCTTC.

V usage is TRBV7-2 and J usage is TRBJ1-2; possible D gene TRBD1, 6 bases. CDR3 length equals 15 residues. CDR1 SGHTA and CDR2 FQGNSA come from the germline V gene. The germline V and J ends were trimmed by 5 bases and 5 bases, with 18 bases remaining between them. CDR3 loop: CASSPRGGEYYGYTF. Written as DNA, the CDR3 is TGTGCCAGCAGCCCGCGCGGGGGCGAGTATTATGGCTACACCTTC.

J is TRBJ1-2 and V is TRBV7-9; D is perhaps TRBD1 (5 bases). The CDR3 has 15 residues. V lost 1 base and J 0 bases, leaving 9 bases between the germline ends. Germline V gives CDR1 SEHNR, CDR2 FQNEAQ (reference sequence). The DNA of the CDR3 is TGTGCCAGCAGCTTAGGGGGGAGAGCTAACTATGGCTACACCTTC. Encoded protein: CASSLGGRANYGYTF.

The chain employs TRBV4-1 and TRBJ1-2; no clear D. Germline CDR1 and CDR2: MGHRA and YSYEKL. Trimming shortened V by 4 bases and J by 4 bases, and 13 bases separated the two germline ends. The CDR3 is 14 residues long. As DNA, the CDR3 is TGCGCCAGCAGCCCCAGTTCTCTCCTCTATGGCTACACCTTC. This encodes CASSPSSLLYGYTF.